What follows are 23 T cell receptor beta chains derived from one specimen sequenced in a study of blood T cell repertoires in COVID-19. Generated by immunoSEQ multiplex PCR, the TCRdb table keeps only in-frame clones and is missing some. The data show over 110,000 clones, about 90% seen once. The sample consisted of PBMCs or T cells enriched from blood (not recorded which). The receptors were gathered from a man aged 55 to 70 who had recovered from COVID-19.

The V gene is TRBV19, the J gene TRBJ2-2; 8 nucleotides match TRBD2. CDR3 length equals 14 residues. J lost 0 bases, V lost 8 bases, and 2 bases had no gene match. Germline lookup yields CDR1 LNHDA and CDR2 SQIVND (reference sequence). The CDR3 is CASHSGTNTGELFF. Written as DNA, the CDR3 is TGTGCCAGTCATAGCGGGACGAACACCGGGGAGCTGTTTTTT.

The chain uses TRBV27 and TRBJ2-7; 14 nucleotides agree with TRBD2. Looked up from germline, CDR1 is MNHEY and CDR2 is SMNVEV (reference sequence). The junction had 4 bases not matched to a gene; V was cut back by 4 bases and J by 5 bases. This CDR3 has 15 residues. The chain's CDR3 is CASSSGLAGVNEQYF. The CDR3 DNA sequence: TGTGCCAGCAGTTCGGGACTAGCGGGAGTTAACGAGCAGTACTTC.

Concerning this clone itself: The same CDR3 can be traced to other DNA sequences in this sample. The V and J genes are TRBV7-6 and TRBJ2-5, with 9 bases that match TRBD2. This CDR3 is built from 15 residues. V lost 2 bases to trimming and J lost 2 bases; unmatched junction nucleotides: 3. Germline V gene data show CDR1 as SGHVS and CDR2 as FNYEAQ. The CDR3 region is CASSLLAGGQETQYF. The CDR3 bases are TGTGCCAGCAGCTTACTGGCGGGGGGGCAAGAGACCCAGTACTTC. Combining the CDR3 with reference TRBV7-6 and TRBJ2-5 gives the whole variable domain GAGVSQSPRYKVTKRGQDVALRCDPISGHVSLYWYRQALGQGPEFLTYFNYEAQQDKSGLPNDRFSAERPEGSISTLTIQRTEQRDSAMYRCASSLLAGGQETQYFGPGTRLLVL.

The chain uses TRBV7-6 and TRBJ2-2; D unresolved. The CDR3 consists of 16 residues. Deletions cut 1 base from V and 1 base from J, with 10 bases between. Germline V gene lookup returns CDR1 SGHVS and CDR2 FNYEAQ. The CDR3 region has the DNA TGTGCCAGCAGCTTAGTCAGGTCGTGGAACACCGGGGAGCTGTTTTTT. Translating it yields CASSLVRSWNTGELFF.

The gene calls are TRBV7-8 and TRBJ2-1; 11 bases fit TRBD2. Germline V gene data show CDR1 as SGHVS and CDR2 as FQNEAQ. The CDR3 spans 16 residues. V was pared by 5 bases and J by 7 bases, with 10 bases of the junction left unmatched. The CDR3 here is CASSTRPGTSGNEQFF. The CDR3 DNA reads TGTGCCAGCAGCACCAGGCCTGGGACTAGCGGTAATGAGCAGTTCTTC.

The V gene is TRBV3-1 (or the pseudogene TRBV3-2), the J gene TRBJ2-3; D perhaps matches TRBD1 (6 bases). Looked up from germline, CDR1 is LGHDT and CDR2 is YNNKEL (reference sequence). V was shortened by 1 base and J by 8 bases, with 10 bases between the two germline ends. CDR3 length equals 13 residues. The CDR3 sequence: CASSQGDRTTQYF. As DNA, the CDR3 is TGTGCCAGCAGCCAAGGTGACAGGACTACGCAGTATTTT.

The chain recombines TRBV9 with TRBJ2-1, with 8 bases matching TRBD1. Germline CDR1 and CDR2: SGDLS and YYNGEE. J gave up 8 bases and V 3 bases, and 1 base lay outside the gene matches. This CDR3 contains 12 residues. CDR3 region: CASSAGGDEQFF. Here the CDR3 DNA reads TGTGCCAGCAGCGCAGGGGGCGATGAGCAGTTCTTC.

This clone was recorded only once. V usage is TRBV12-3 or TRBV12-4 and J usage is TRBJ1-6; the D gene is possibly TRBD1 (6 bases). V was cut by 8 bases and J by 10 bases, with 12 bases left in between. The CDR3 runs 12 residues. CDR3 bases: TGTGCCAGCTACAGGGTTGGATCACCCCTCCACTTT. This translates into CASYRVGSPLHF.

The rearrangement joins TRBV4-2 to TRBJ1-4; TRBD1 is a possible D gene (5 bases). CDR3 length: 16 amino acids. Per the germline V gene, CDR1 is LGHNA and CDR2 is YNFKEQ. V was cut by 4 bases and J by 0 bases, with 12 bases left in between. CDR3 amino acids: CASSPTVSATNEKLFF. CDR3 DNA: TGTGCCAGCAGCCCGACAGTCTCTGCAACTAATGAAAAACTGTTTTTT.

The V and J genes are TRBV11-1 and TRBJ2-3, with D maybe TRBD2 (6 bases). V was pared by 6 bases and J by 4 bases, with 17 bases between. Germline loops: CDR1 SGHAT, CDR2 FQDESV (reference sequence). CDR3 size: 15 residues. As DNA, the CDR3 is TGTGCCAGCAGGTCTCGACTAGATGGCGCAGATACGCAGTATTTT. It codes for CASRSRLDGADTQYF.

The chain uses TRBV5-6 and TRBJ1-1; D gene ambiguous. The V gene's germline CDR1 is SGHDT and CDR2 YYEEEE. Trimming removed 0 bases at V and 1 base at J, with 7 bases between. This CDR3 comprises 14 residues. Here the CDR3 reads CASSLDSSNTEAFF. In nucleotides, the CDR3 is TGTGCCAGCAGCTTGGACAGCTCGAACACTGAAGCTTTCTTT. Full variable domain (rest looked up from reference TRBV5-6 and TRBJ1-1): DAGVTQSPTHLIKTRGQQVTLRCSPKSGHDTVSWYQQALGQGPQFIFQYYEEEERQRGNFPDRFSGHQFPNYSSELNVNALLLGDSALYLCASSLDSSNTEAFFGQGTRLTVV.

The V and J genes are TRBV4-1 and TRBJ2-7, with 12 nucleotides matching TRBD1. J gave up 3 bases and V 4 bases, and 7 bases lay outside the gene matches. Germline V CDR1 and CDR2: MGHRA, YSYEKL. The CDR3 contains 16 residues. CDR3 protein: CASSLRGQGARYEQYF. In DNA form, the CDR3 reads TGCGCCAGCAGCCTAAGGGGACAGGGGGCCCGCTACGAGCAGTACTTC.

The chain combines TRBV19 with TRBJ2-2; TRBD1 matches at 10 bases. Germline-derived CDR1 and CDR2 are LNHDA and SQIVND (reference sequence). J was trimmed by 5 bases and V by 4 bases; bases with no gene match: 4. This CDR3 has 15 residues. This chain's CDR3 is CASSTGQGGTGELFF. The CDR3 DNA is TGTGCCAGTAGTACAGGACAGGGGGGGACCGGGGAGCTGTTTTTT.

In this sample, this clone turned up once. The gene calls are TRBV3-1 (or the pseudogene TRBV3-2) and TRBJ2-5, with 7 bases fitting TRBD2. Germline assignment: CDR1 LGHDT and CDR2 YNNKEL (reference sequence). The CDR3 loop spans 12 amino acids. The ends lost 4 bases at V and 10 bases at J; junction bases unmatched: 6. Written as DNA, the CDR3 is TGTGCCAGCAGCCCCCCTGGACTAGTCCAGTACTTC. This encodes CASSPPGLVQYF.

This clone was counted a few times. The V and J genes are TRBV5-6 and TRBJ1-2; the D is unclear. Between the trimmed V and J ends, which lost 3 bases and 4 bases, there was a span of 10 bases. The CDR3 is made up of 13 amino acids. Germline CDR1 is SGHDT and CDR2 is YYEEEE. Here the CDR3 reads CASSSTRSYGYTF. In DNA, the CDR3 is TGTGCCAGCAGCTCGACACGCTCCTATGGCTACACCTTC. Complete variable domain (other parts from reference TRBV5-6 and TRBJ1-2): DAGVTQSPTHLIKTRGQQVTLRCSPKSGHDTVSWYQQALGQGPQFIFQYYEEEERQRGNFPDRFSGHQFPNYSSELNVNALLLGDSALYLCASSSTRSYGYTFGSGTRLTVV.

CDR3 coding DNA: TGTGCCATCAGCATAGACAGGGCCTACAATGAGCAGTTCTTC. Protein: CAISIDRAYNEQFF. The chain employs TRBV10-3 and TRBJ2-1; TRBD1 matches at 7 bases. Germline values: CDR1 ENHRY, CDR2 SYGVKD. The CDR3 sequence is 14 residues long. J lost 2 bases, V lost 6 bases, and 4 bases had no gene match.

The V and J genes are TRBV21-1 and TRBJ1-5. TRBV21-1 is shown as a pseudogene. The CDR3 is 13 amino acids. CDR3: CASSKRPNPPQHF. Here the CDR3 DNA reads TGTGCCAGCAGCAAGCGGCCTAATCCGCCCCAGCATTTT.

The V call is TRBV27, the J call TRBJ1-5; D might be TRBD1 (5 bases). CDR3 length: 13 residues. Germline values: CDR1 MNHEY, CDR2 SMNVEV (reference sequence). Trimming shortened V by 2 bases and J by 11 bases, and 13 bases separated the two germline ends. The DNA for the CDR3 is TGTGCCAGCAGTTTAGGGGCCCGACGGGCCCAGCATTTT. Translating it yields CASSLGARRAQHF.

This clone appeared a few times. The chain joins TRBV30 to TRBJ1-2; TRBD1 agrees at 7 bases. CDR3 length: 11 residues. V shed 3 bases and J 6 bases; nucleotides not matched to a gene: 1. CDR1 and CDR2 from the germline V gene are GTSNPN and SVGIG (reference sequence). The CDR3 DNA follows: TGTGCCTGGAGAGACAGGGATGGCTACACCTTC. Translation gives CAWRDRDGYTF.

The chain uses TRBV18 and TRBJ2-7; D is perhaps TRBD1 (6 bases). The germline V gene encodes CDR1 KGHSH and CDR2 LQKENI. The CDR3 is made up of 14 amino acids. V was trimmed by 1 base and J by 6 bases, leaving 13 bases between them. The CDR3 spells CASSPRAGDGEQYF. The CDR3 DNA sequence: TGTGCCAGCTCACCACGGGCAGGGGACGGCGAGCAGTACTTC.

V is TRBV28 and J is TRBJ1-4, with D possibly TRBD1 on 5 matching bases. V shed 7 bases and J shed 8 bases, with 14 bases lying between them. There are 13 residues in the CDR3. Germline CDR1 is MDHEN and CDR2 is SYDVKM. DNA for the CDR3: TGTGCCAGCACAACCGGGGGTAGGGAAAAACTGTTTTTT. Amino acids: CASTTGGREKLFF. Supplemented by reference TRBV28 and TRBJ1-4, the full variable domain reads DVKVTQSSRYLVKRTGEKVFLECVQDMDHENMFWYRQDPGLGLRLIYFSYDVKMKEKGDIPEGYSVSREKKERFSLILESASTNQTSMYLCASTTGGREKLFFGSGTQLSVL.

The J gene is TRBJ2-5, the V gene TRBV5-4; TRBD1 might be the D (5 bases). Trimming removed 0 bases from V and 4 bases from J, with 10 bases in between. The CDR3 is 14 amino acids. CDR1 SGHNT and CDR2 YYREEE come from the germline V gene (reference sequence). This chain's CDR3 is CASSLDRFSETQYF. The DNA of the CDR3 is TGTGCCAGCAGCTTGGACAGGTTTTCAGAGACCCAGTACTTC.

The V and J genes are TRBV29-1 and TRBJ1-5, with a possible D match to TRBD1 (6 bases). CDR1 SQVTM and CDR2 ANQGSEA come from the germline V gene. CDR3 length equals 15 residues. Trimming left V 6 bases short and J 2 bases short, with 17 bases between. In nucleotides, the CDR3 is TGCAGCGTCGTTACAGGGCCGGGTGGCAATCAGCCCCAGCATTTT. This translates into CSVVTGPGGNQPQHF.